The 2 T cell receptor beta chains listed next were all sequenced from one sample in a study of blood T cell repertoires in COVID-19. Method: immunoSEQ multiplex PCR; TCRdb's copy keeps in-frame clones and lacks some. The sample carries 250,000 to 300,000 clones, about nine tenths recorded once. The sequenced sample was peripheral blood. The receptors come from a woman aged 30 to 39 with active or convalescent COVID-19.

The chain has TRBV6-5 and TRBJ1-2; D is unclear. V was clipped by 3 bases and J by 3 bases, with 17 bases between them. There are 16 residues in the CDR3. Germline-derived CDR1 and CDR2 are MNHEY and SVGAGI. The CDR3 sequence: CASSYFPRPLDYGYTF. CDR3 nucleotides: TGTGCCAGCAGTTATTTTCCTAGGCCCCTGGACTATGGCTACACCTTC.

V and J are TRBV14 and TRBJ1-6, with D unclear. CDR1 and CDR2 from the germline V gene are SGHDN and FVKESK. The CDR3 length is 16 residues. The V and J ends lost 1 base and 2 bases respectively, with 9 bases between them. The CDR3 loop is CASSQAQPTYNSPLHF. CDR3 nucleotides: TGTGCCAGCAGCCAAGCACAGCCCACCTATAATTCACCCCTCCACTTT.